These T cell receptor beta chains were read from a single sample in a study of T-cell reconstitution after alpha-beta-depleted transplantation in children. TCRdb re-derived calls from the PCR reads in MiXCR, one entry per CDR3 protein. The sample includes around 120,000 distinct CDR3 sequences, under 30% of them seen just once. The specimen comprised PBMCs, mostly from graft donor cells, sampled 180 days after TCRalphabeta/CD19-depleted stem cell transplant. Receptors were obtained from a male patient aged 2 to 9 who had a stem cell transplant for chronic granulomatous disease, so the T cells may come from the graft donor. CDR3s include the opening cysteine and the closing phenylalanine or tryptophan. The order of the fields is CDR3 length, V gene, J gene, clone size, CDR3 protein. Clone size, where shown, is once, few, many, or a class for clones that have expanded.

15,TRBV18,TRBJ2-7,-,CASSQTSGSSYEQYF
14,TRBV5-1,TRBJ2-1,-,CASSPQTSNNEQFF
17,TRBV20-1,TRBJ2-1,-,CCAREAGLAVLYSEQFF
15,TRBV9,TRBJ1-6,many,CASSQLEGAGSPLHF
15,TRBV5-1,TRBJ2-1,few,CASSLLAGGPDEQFF
14,TRBV9,TRBJ2-5,few,CASSETSWGETQYF
19,TRBV3-1,TRBJ2-1,-,CASRRYPGLAGSSYNEQFF
15,TRBV12-3/TRBV12-4,TRBJ1-3,-,CASRTSPGPGNTIYF
15,TRBV5-1,TRBJ1-6,many,CASSLDSQTNSPLHF
16,TRBV12-3/TRBV12-4,TRBJ2-1,many,CASSPRDRGSYNEQFF
12,TRBV5-4,TRBJ2-3,few,CASSPFPDTQYF
15,TRBV7-6,TRBJ2-1,-,CASSLEGAQRNEQFF
15,TRBV9,TRBJ2-2,-,CASSVAPQNTGELFF
16,TRBV3-1,TRBJ2-2,once,CASCKTGRDQGGELFF
15,TRBV20-1,TRBJ1-6,many,CSAIAGQGFNSPLHF
16,TRBV29-1,TRBJ2-1,many,CSVDTSGTPPYNEQFF
14,TRBV29-1,TRBJ2-7,many,CSVPASGSTSEQYF
15,TRBV12-3/TRBV12-4,TRBJ2-7,few,CASSLTWDRAVEQYF
15,TRBV27,TRBJ2-4,many,CASSSGPPSKNIQYF
18,TRBV10-3,TRBJ2-2,few,CAVGPGLAESANTGELFF
14,TRBV28,TRBJ1-5,many,CASRAGNSNQPQHF
16,TRBV7-6,TRBJ2-1,-,CASSPNGRPSYNEQFF
16,TRBV21-1,TRBJ2-3,many,CASSKLHWGGADTQYF
14,TRBV28,TRBJ1-6,-,CASSLTRGSTPLHF
14,TRBV7-8,TRBJ1-5,-,CASSTGTAQGPQHF
12,TRBV7-9,TRBJ1-6,many,CASSSANSPLHF
14,TRBV6-5,TRBJ1-3,many,CASIRTRGGNTIYF
13,TRBV7-6,TRBJ1-5,many,CASSPKGGQPQHF
13,TRBV12-3/TRBV12-4,TRBJ2-1,many,CASANSGGNEQFF
17,TRBV28,TRBJ2-7,-,CASSLLVSGGPLHEQYF
17,TRBV12-3/TRBV12-4,TRBJ2-3,-,CASSPAPGTPKLDTQYF
16,TRBV4-2,TRBJ2-5,-,CASSQKGTAVQETQYF
14,TRBV5-1,TRBJ2-3,few,CASSPRLATDTQYF
14,TRBV20-1,TRBJ2-5,few,CSATTGVPQETQYF
13,TRBV12-3/TRBV12-4,TRBJ2-3,-,CASIHVDTDTQYF
13,TRBV12-3/TRBV12-4,TRBJ2-2,many,CASSLIPSGWLFF
14,TRBV20-1,TRBJ1-2,-,CSASYRATNYGYTF
16,TRBV6-1,TRBJ2-2,-,CASSHRGTVNTGELFF
14,TRBV14,TRBJ2-3,-,CASSLRRVRDTQYF
15,TRBV5-1,TRBJ2-3,-,CASSLVTGRSDTQYF
16,TRBV7-2,TRBJ2-1,few,CASSPGTSGTYNEQFF
15,TRBV6-2/TRBV6-3,TRBJ2-1,once,CASSLQGAGMNEQFF
16,TRBV4-1,TRBJ2-7,many,CASSPFPGLAFHEQYF
12,TRBV19,TRBJ1-2,many,CASSIQAGGYTF
16,TRBV12-3/TRBV12-4,TRBJ2-2,many,CASSLVLAGNTGELFF
13,TRBV20-1,TRBJ2-1,few,CSAHGGAYNEQFF
16,TRBV7-2,TRBJ2-3,many,CASSSRRTSGVDTQYF
13,TRBV29-1,TRBJ2-1,-,CSVEWTLGDEQFF
18,TRBV5-1,TRBJ2-2,-,CASSTGLTLASNTGELFF
12,TRBV12-3/TRBV12-4,TRBJ1-2,many,CASSPLRYGYTF
15,TRBV7-2,TRBJ2-7,-,CASSLEGSGSLEQYF
16,TRBV27,TRBJ1-2,-,CASSPRQSSFNYGYTF
14,TRBV27,TRBJ1-4,few,CASSLSEGNEKLFF